This passage covers 32 T cell receptor beta chains from one sample sequenced in a study of technical replicates of blood from a handful of donors. Only in-frame clones appear in the TCRdb table, and some are missing; sequencing was by immunoSEQ multiplex PCR. This repertoire shows some 11,000 clones, almost 80% found once; its top ten account for roughly 15%. Material: PBMCs. The receptors were sampled from a human donor in good health.

CDR3: CASSGAGTSGTDTQYF. The CDR3 DNA is TGTGCCAGCAGCGGTGCCGGGACTAGCGGCACAGATACGCAGTATTTT. The genes are TRBV7-9 and TRBJ2-3; 10 nucleotides match TRBD2. This CDR3 spans 16 amino acids. V shed 5 bases and J 1 base; nucleotides not matched to a gene: 6. Germline loops: CDR1 SEHNR, CDR2 FQNEAQ (reference sequence).

V gene TRBV5-1 combines with J gene TRBJ1-1; D might be TRBD1 (6 bases). There are 14 residues in the CDR3. CDR1 and CDR2 (germline): SGHRS, YFSETQ. Trimming shortened V by 2 bases and J by 4 bases, and 12 bases separated the two germline ends. The DNA for the CDR3 is TGCGCCAGCAGCTTTTCCCAGGGGAGCACTGAAGCTTTCTTT. Translated, it gives CASSFSQGSTEAFF. The full variable domain, completed using reference TRBV5-1 and TRBJ1-1, is KAGVTQTPRYLIKTRGQQVTLSCSPISGHRSVSWYQQTPGQGLQFLFEYFSETQRNKGNFPGRFSGRQFSNSRSEMNVSTLELGDSALYLCASSFSQGSTEAFFGQGTRLTVV.

This clone showed up just once. The chain couples TRBV6-1 to TRBJ1-3; TRBD1 is a possible D gene (5 bases). V lost 11 bases to trimming and J lost 2 bases, with 13 bases between them. CDR3 length: 13 residues. From germline, CDR1 is MNHNS and CDR2 SASEGT. Here the CDR3 DNA reads TGTGCCTCCGGGCGGGGGGCTGGAAACACCATATATTTT. Encoded protein: CASGRGAGNTIYF.

The gene calls are TRBV19 and TRBJ1-5, with 7 nucleotides matching TRBD1. CDR1 is LNHDA and CDR2 is SQIVND in the germline V gene (reference sequence). V trimming: 4 bases; J trimming: 4 bases; junction bases outside the gene matches: 10. There are 16 residues in the CDR3. The CDR3 loop reads CASSRGRQGGNQPQHF. In DNA, the CDR3 is TGTGCCAGTAGTAGAGGCCGACAGGGTGGGAATCAGCCCCAGCATTTT.

J is TRBJ2-1 and V is TRBV6-5; 9 bases are a match to TRBD2. With 6 bases clipped from V and 3 bases from J, the junction kept 3 bases outside the gene matches. This CDR3 comprises 14 residues. The germline gives CDR1 MNHEY, CDR2 SVGAGI. CDR3 coding DNA: TGTGCCAGCAGAATAGCGGGGGACTACAATGAGCAGTTCTTC. Encoded protein: CASRIAGDYNEQFF.

V and J are TRBV10-3 and TRBJ2-7; D is unclear. Between the trimmed V and J ends, which lost 2 bases and 3 bases, there was a span of 8 bases. This CDR3 is built from 13 residues. The germline gives CDR1 ENHRY, CDR2 SYGVKD. CDR3 in amino acids: CAISEVQFYEQYF. In DNA form, the CDR3 reads TGTGCCATCAGTGAGGTGCAGTTCTACGAGCAGTACTTC.

CDR3 DNA sequence: TGTGCCAGCAGTGATGGGCTTAGCGGAAGCACAGATACGCAGTATTTT. It translates to CASSDGLSGSTDTQYF. The chain recombines TRBV2 with TRBJ2-3; a weak D match, TRBD2 (6 bases). This CDR3 has 16 amino acids. Trimming removed 3 bases at V and 0 bases at J, with 13 bases between. Germline V gives CDR1 SNHLY, CDR2 FYNNEI.

J is TRBJ2-7 and V is TRBV30; TRBD1 matches 10 bases. V shed 2 bases, J shed 4 bases, and the junction held 8 bases outside the gene matches. The CDR3 is made up of 15 amino acids. Per the germline V gene, CDR1 is GTSNPN and CDR2 is SVGIG (reference sequence). CDR3 DNA sequence: TGTGCCTGGAGTCACGGACAGGGGGTTACTTACGAGCAGTACTTC. Translating gives CAWSHGQGVTYEQYF. Full variable domain (outside the CDR3, taken from reference TRBV30 and TRBJ2-7): SQTIHQWPATLVQPVGSPLSLECTVEGTSNPNLYWYRQAAGRGLQLLFYSVGIGQISSEVPQNLSASRPQDRQFILSSKKLLLSDSGFYLCAWSHGQGVTYEQYFGPGTRLTVT.

The chain employs TRBV6-1 and TRBJ2-2; 10 nucleotides line up with TRBD2. Germline values: CDR1 MNHNS, CDR2 SASEGT. CDR3 length: 14 residues. Germline trimming cut 6 bases from V and 6 bases from J; bases unmatched to any gene: 4. In DNA form, the CDR3 reads TGTGCCAGCAGGGGGACTAGCGAGGCCGGGGAGCTGTTTTTT. It encodes CASRGTSEAGELFF.

The chain couples TRBV27 to TRBJ2-7; weak D call: TRBD2 (5 bases). Trimming took off 2 bases at V and 1 base at J, with 6 bases between the two ends. CDR1 is MNHEY and CDR2 is SMNVEV in the germline V gene (reference sequence). This CDR3 region has 13 residues. The CDR3 bases are TGTGCCAGCAGTTTAGGGGAGTCCTACGAGCAGTACTTC. Its translation: CASSLGESYEQYF.

The chain recombines TRBV19 with TRBJ2-5, with D possibly being TRBD2 (6 bases). CDR1 is LNHDA, CDR2 SQIVND, per germline (reference sequence). With 1 base removed from V and 4 bases from J, the gap between germline ends came to 7 bases. The CDR3 is 13 amino acids. CDR3 sequence: CASSIGDSETQYF. The CDR3 DNA reads as TGTGCCAGTAGTATAGGGGACTCAGAGACCCAGTACTTC.

The chain joins TRBV7-2 to TRBJ2-7, with D possibly being TRBD2 (6 bases). The germline V gene has CDR1 SGHTA and CDR2 FQGNSA. CDR3 length equals 14 residues. V lost 2 bases, J lost 5 bases, and 13 bases lay in between. The CDR3 coding sequence is TGTGCCAGCAGCTTACGGGGGAGGCGGGACGAGCAGTACTTC. Amino acids: CASSLRGRRDEQYF.

This rearrangement joins TRBV5-1 to TRBJ2-3; D is possibly TRBD1 (6 bases). Germline V CDR1 and CDR2: SGHRS, YFSETQ. This CDR3 spans 15 amino acids. Trimming left V 4 bases short and J 0 bases short, with 12 bases between. The CDR3 DNA follows: TGCGCCAGCAGCCGACAGGACTTTAGCACAGATACGCAGTATTTT. This encodes CASSRQDFSTDTQYF.

The V call is TRBV2, the J call TRBJ2-3, with 8 bases lining up with TRBD1. V shed 4 bases, J shed 6 bases, and the junction held 21 bases outside the gene matches. Germline V gene data show CDR1 as SNHLY and CDR2 as FYNNEI. This CDR3 has 19 residues. This CDR3 reads CASSGGQGQDRDSVDTQYF. DNA for the CDR3: TGTGCCAGCAGTGGGGGCCAGGGACAGGACAGGGACTCGGTGGATACGCAGTATTTT. The full variable domain, with the rest looked up from reference TRBV2 and TRBJ2-3, is EPEVTQTPSHQVTQMGQEVILRCVPISNHLYFYWYRQILGQKVEFLVSFYNNEISEKSEIFDDQFSVERPDGSNFTLKIRSTKLEDSAMYFCASSGGQGQDRDSVDTQYFGPGTRLTVL.

This clone occurred a few times. The chain has TRBV30 and TRBJ1-5; tentatively, D is TRBD1 (6 bases). V dropped 2 bases and J dropped 6 bases, with 11 bases sitting between them. The CDR3 extends over 13 amino acids. Germline V lookup: CDR1 GTSNPN, CDR2 SVGIG (reference sequence). The CDR3 DNA is TGTGCCTGGAGTAAGGGGGACGGTCAGCCCCAGCATTTT. Its protein is CAWSKGDGQPQHF.

This chain links TRBV5-6 with TRBJ2-2; the match to TRBD1 covers 10 bases. Trimming cost V 2 bases and J 4 bases; bases outside gene matches: 5. Per the germline V gene, CDR1 is SGHDT and CDR2 is YYEEEE. The CDR3 totals 16 residues. CDR3 region: CASSFRQGAGTGELFF. The CDR3 coding sequence is TGTGCCAGCAGCTTTCGACAGGGGGCGGGCACCGGGGAGCTGTTTTTT.

V gene TRBV18 combines with J gene TRBJ2-3, with 7 positions matching TRBD1. Per the germline V gene, CDR1 is KGHSH and CDR2 is LQKENI. The CDR3 contains 17 residues. V was pared by 3 bases and J by 3 bases, with 12 bases of the junction left unmatched. The CDR3 DNA reads as TGTGCCAGCTCACCCCAGAACATAGGGGGCAGGACAGATACGCAGTATTTT. This sequence encodes CASSPQNIGGRTDTQYF.

The V gene is TRBV6-5, the J gene TRBJ1-5; D uncertain. The germline V gene encodes CDR1 MNHEY and CDR2 SVGAGI. Trimming cost V 5 bases and J 7 bases, with 18 bases left between them. The CDR3 spans 15 residues. The CDR3, as DNA: TGTGCCAGCAGTGGGCCGGCCCCTTCGGGGCAGCCCCAGCATTTT. Its protein is CASSGPAPSGQPQHF.

The chain combines TRBV29-1 with TRBJ2-5; D gene ambiguous. This CDR3 comprises 12 residues. V shed 0 bases and J shed 5 bases, with 7 bases lying between them. Germline V lookup: CDR1 SQVTM, CDR2 ANQGSEA. CDR3 region: CSVEEAQETQYF. The CDR3 nucleotides read TGCAGCGTTGAAGAGGCCCAGGAGACCCAGTACTTC.

This chain connects TRBV7-3 to TRBJ2-5; 9 bases match TRBD1. There are 15 residues in the CDR3. Germline V gene data show CDR1 as SGHTA and CDR2 as FQGTGA. J was trimmed by 5 bases and V by 5 bases; bases with no gene match: 9. Here the CDR3 reads CASSATGTGQETQYF. The CDR3 nucleotides read TGTGCCAGCAGCGCCACCGGGACAGGGCAGGAGACCCAGTACTTC.

The V call is TRBV6-6, the J call TRBJ2-1; D perhaps matches TRBD2 (6 bases). Germline-derived CDR1 and CDR2 are MNHNY and SVGAGI (reference sequence). This CDR3 is built from 12 residues. The CDR3 sequence: CAEGRDRDEQFF. In DNA, the CDR3 is TGTGCAGAAGGGCGGGATCGGGATGAGCAGTTCTTC.

The genes are TRBV2 and TRBJ2-6; D uncertain. The V gene's germline CDR1 is SNHLY and CDR2 FYNNEI. CDR3 size: 15 residues. Deletions cut 6 bases from V and 0 bases from J, with 9 bases between. Here the CDR3 DNA reads TGTGCCAGCAGAGCGACCATCTCTGGGGCCAACGTCCTGACTTTC. Protein product: CASRATISGANVLTF.

The genes are TRBV27 and TRBJ2-7; D is uncertain. Trimming removed 0 bases at V and 3 bases at J, with 6 bases between. The CDR3 is 13 amino acids. CDR1 MNHEY and CDR2 SMNVEV come from the germline V gene (reference sequence). CDR3 nucleotides: TGTGCCAGCAGTTTATCCCCTTACTACGAGCAGTACTTC. It codes for CASSLSPYYEQYF.

V usage is TRBV19 and J usage is TRBJ2-7; 8 positions agree with TRBD1. The CDR3 is 15 amino acids. The germline gives CDR1 LNHDA, CDR2 SQIVND (reference sequence). V shed 1 base, J shed 2 bases, and the junction held 4 bases outside the gene matches. CDR3 protein: CASSIGQGPAYEQYF. Written as DNA, the CDR3 is TGTGCCAGTAGTATAGGACAGGGGCCCGCCTACGAGCAGTACTTC.

This rearrangement joins TRBV6-6 to TRBJ2-7, with a tentative D call TRBD1 (7 bases). From germline, CDR1 is MNHNY and CDR2 SVGAGI (reference sequence). There are 15 residues in the CDR3. V was trimmed by 5 bases and J by 1 base, leaving 15 bases between them. In DNA form, the CDR3 reads TGTGCCAGCAGTGGAGGGGGGACAGTATCCTACGAGCAGTACTTC. Translating gives CASSGGGTVSYEQYF.

There are a few counts of this clone. V usage is TRBV25-1 and J usage is TRBJ1-2, with D possibly TRBD1 on 5 matching bases. There are 16 residues in the CDR3. Trimming pared 2 bases from V and 4 bases from J, leaving 17 bases between. In germline, CDR1 is MGHDK, CDR2 SYGVNS. The CDR3 region is CASSEPGGGLSYGYTF. CDR3 DNA sequence: TGTGCCAGCAGTGAACCCGGGGGGGGGTTATCCTATGGCTACACCTTC.

The chain has TRBV4-1 and TRBJ2-7; 12 positions match TRBD2. With 0 bases clipped from V and 7 bases from J, the junction kept 7 bases outside the gene matches. Per germline, CDR1 MGHRA and CDR2 YSYEKL. The CDR3 length is 16 residues. The CDR3 DNA reads TGCGCCAGCAGCCAAGAACCTAGCGGGAGGGAGTGGGAGCAGTACTTC. It specifies CASSQEPSGREWEQYF.

V is TRBV5-1 and J is TRBJ1-1; no clear D gene. CDR1 is SGHRS, CDR2 YFSETQ, per germline. CDR3 length equals 12 residues. Trimming shortened V by 3 bases and J by 0 bases, and 3 bases separated the two germline ends. The DNA for the CDR3 is TGCGCCAGCAGCTCAATGAACACTGAAGCTTTCTTT. The encoded protein is CASSSMNTEAFF.

This chain uses TRBV7-9 with TRBJ2-7; 7 positions agree with TRBD2. Germline assignment: CDR1 SEHNR and CDR2 FQNEAQ (reference sequence). This CDR3 has 11 residues. V shed 5 bases, J shed 6 bases, and the junction held 1 base outside the gene matches. CDR3 sequence: CASSREVEQYF. Written as DNA, the CDR3 is TGTGCCAGCAGCCGGGAGGTCGAGCAGTACTTC. Full variable domain (outside the CDR3, taken from reference TRBV7-9 and TRBJ2-7): DTGVSQNPRHKITKRGQNVTFRCDPISEHNRLYWYRQTLGQGPEFLTYFQNEAQLEKSRLLSDRFSAERPKGSFSTLEIQRTEQGDSAMYLCASSREVEQYFGPGTRLTVT.

J is TRBJ2-1 and V is TRBV19; 8 bases map to TRBD2. V dropped 3 bases and J dropped 9; count of bases not matched to a gene: 4. The length of the CDR3 is 13 residues. Germline CDR1 LNHDA, CDR2 SQIVND (reference sequence). The CDR3 coding sequence is TGTGCCAGTAGTATTAGGACTAGCTTTGAGCAGTTCTTC. Residues: CASSIRTSFEQFF.

The rearrangement joins TRBV5-1 to TRBJ2-5; tentative D call: TRBD2 (5 bases). The germline V gene encodes CDR1 SGHRS and CDR2 YFSETQ. The CDR3 covers 15 residues. The V and J ends lost 2 bases and 1 base respectively, with 12 bases between them. The CDR3 here is CASSFAGLAQETQYF. The CDR3, as DNA: TGCGCCAGCAGCTTCGCCGGTCTAGCCCAAGAGACCCAGTACTTC.

This chain joins TRBV18 and TRBJ1-2; D is ambiguous. The length of the CDR3 is 14 residues. The germline V gene encodes CDR1 KGHSH and CDR2 LQKENI. V was cut by 3 bases and J by 8 bases, with 16 bases left in between. CDR3 protein: CASSPNEKSSGYTF. CDR3 DNA sequence: TGTGCCAGCTCACCGAACGAGAAGTCCTCCGGCTACACCTTC.